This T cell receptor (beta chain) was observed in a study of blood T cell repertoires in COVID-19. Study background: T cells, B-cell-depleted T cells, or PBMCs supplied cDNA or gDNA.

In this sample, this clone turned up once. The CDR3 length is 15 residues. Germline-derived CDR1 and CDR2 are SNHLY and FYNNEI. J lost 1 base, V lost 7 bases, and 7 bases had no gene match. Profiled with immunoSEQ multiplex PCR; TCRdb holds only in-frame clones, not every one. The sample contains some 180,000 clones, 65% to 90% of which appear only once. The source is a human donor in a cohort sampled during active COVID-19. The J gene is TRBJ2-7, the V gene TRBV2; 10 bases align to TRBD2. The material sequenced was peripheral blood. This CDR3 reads CASTASSGSSYEQYF. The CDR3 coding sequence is TGTGCCAGCACAGCGTCTAGCGGGAGTTCCTACGAGCAGTACTTC.